This TCR beta chain was sequenced during a study of cytomegalovirus exposure and HLA in healthy donors. Study results and caveats: The only immune exposure information that was available was CMV serostatus.

As to this clone: The antigen is unknown.

The primer mix had 60 Vbeta and 13 Jbeta primers. Here immunoSEQ multiplex PCR was the method, and the copy in TCRdb shows in-frame clones only, minus some. Here the sample spans some 65,000 clones, approximately 80% being singletons. The clonotype originates from a girl between 5 and 17 years old in good health and CMV-seropositive. Sequenced material: PBMCs.

This CDR3 reads CASSLGLAEYNEQFF. The DNA of the CDR3 is TGTGCCAGCAGCTTAGGACTAGCGGAGTACAATGAGCAGTTCTTC. This chain joins TRBV11-3 and TRBJ2-1; 9 bases are a match to TRBD2. Germline lookup yields CDR1 SGHNT and CDR2 YENEEA. This CDR3 is 15 amino acids long. Trimming cost V 1 base and J 4 bases; bases outside gene matches: 2.